The next 30 T cell receptor beta chains were all read from a single sample in a study of shared clonotypes between healthy human individuals. This table comes from immunoSEQ multiplex PCR, and its TCRdb copy is limited to in-frame clones, with some not included. The table records 2 million to 2.5 million clones, approximately 95% of them present only once. What was sequenced was naive CD4+ T cells from PBMCs. Subset denoted: CD45RA+ positively selected. The receptor set was obtained from a man between 18 and 29 years old in good health. Some clones in this sample may be carry-over from other donors' samples.

The sample holds one count of this clone. The rearrangement links TRBV2 to TRBJ1-1; D is possibly TRBD1 (6 bases). CDR1 and CDR2 from the germline V gene are SNHLY and FYNNEI. V was trimmed by 7 bases and J by 5 bases, leaving 8 bases between them. The CDR3 totals 11 residues. For the CDR3, the DNA is TGTGCCAGCATGAGGGGGACTGAAGCTTTCTTT. Protein sequence: CASMRGTEAFF. Using reference TRBV2 and TRBJ1-1 for the parts outside the CDR3, the full variable domain is EPEVTQTPSHQVTQMGQEVILRCVPISNHLYFYWYRQILGQKVEFLVSFYNNEISEKSEIFDDQFSVERPDGSNFTLKIRSTKLEDSAMYFCASMRGTEAFFGQGTRLTVV.

This chain links TRBV28 with TRBJ2-5, with 9 bases matching TRBD2. The CDR3 is 14 residues long. Germline CDR1 MDHEN, CDR2 SYDVKM. With 7 bases clipped from V and 7 bases from J, the junction kept 10 bases outside the gene matches. CDR3 amino acids: CASIRAGGPVTQYF. The CDR3 nucleotides are TGTGCCAGCATCCGTGCGGGAGGGCCGGTGACCCAGTACTTC.

This chain joins TRBV2 and TRBJ2-1; 11 bases match TRBD2. The V gene end was trimmed by 6 bases and the J gene end by 8 bases; junction bases not matched to a gene: 9. In germline, CDR1 is SNHLY, CDR2 FYNNEI. The CDR3 is 15 residues long. This CDR3 reads CASRVIAGGPYEQFF. In DNA, the CDR3 is TGTGCCAGCAGGGTAATAGCGGGAGGGCCCTATGAGCAGTTCTTC.

The J gene is TRBJ2-7, the V gene TRBV30; tentative D call: TRBD2 (5 bases). The germline CDR1 and CDR2 sequences are GTSNPN and SVGIG (reference sequence). Deletions cut 4 bases from V and 0 bases from J, with 7 bases between. The CDR3 spans 12 residues. CDR3 region: CAWIGDSYEQYF. DNA of the CDR3: TGTGCCTGGATCGGGGACTCCTACGAGCAGTACTTC. The full variable domain, its missing parts supplied by reference TRBV30 and TRBJ2-7, is SQTIHQWPATLVQPVGSPLSLECTVEGTSNPNLYWYRQAAGRGLQLLFYSVGIGQISSEVPQNLSASRPQDRQFILSSKKLLLSDSGFYLCAWIGDSYEQYFGPGTRLTVT.

The J gene is TRBJ2-3, the V gene TRBV5-1, with D perhaps TRBD2 (6 bases). The V gene's germline CDR1 is SGHRS and CDR2 YFSETQ. CDR3 length: 15 residues. V dropped 0 bases and J dropped 4 bases, with 12 bases sitting between them. The CDR3 reads CASSLASGVPDTQYF. The CDR3 DNA follows: TGCGCCAGCAGCTTGGCCTCGGGAGTCCCAGATACGCAGTATTTT.

This clone was counted once. V is TRBV4-1 and J is TRBJ2-6; TRBD1 matches at 8 bases. The CDR3 covers 18 residues. The junction had 6 bases not matched to a gene; V was cut back by 0 bases and J by 2 bases. The germline CDR1 and CDR2 sequences are MGHRA and YSYEKL. The CDR3 coding sequence is TGCGCCAGCAGCCAAGAGTCAGGGGGCCCTACTGGGGCCAACGTCCTGACTTTC. It is translated as CASSQESGGPTGANVLTF.

V gene TRBV6-6 combines with J gene TRBJ2-1; 7 bases align to TRBD1. CDR1 and CDR2 from the germline V gene are MNHNY and SVGAGI (reference sequence). The CDR3 is made up of 15 amino acids. Trimming removed 7 bases from V and 0 bases from J; junction bases left unmatched: 6. This CDR3 is CASKQGTPSYNEQFF. In DNA form, the CDR3 reads TGTGCCAGCAAACAGGGGACCCCCTCCTACAATGAGCAGTTCTTC.

This clone was picked up one time. The chain is built from TRBV19 and TRBJ2-1; 14 nucleotides align to TRBD2. The trim removed 7 bases at V and 9 bases at J, leaving 8 bases unmatched. This CDR3 has 15 amino acids. Germline V gene data show CDR1 as LNHDA and CDR2 as SQIVND (reference sequence). The CDR3 loop reads CASTRLAGGESEQFF. The CDR3 DNA sequence: TGTGCCAGTACCCGACTAGCGGGAGGGGAAAGTGAGCAGTTCTTC.

The chain has TRBV28 and TRBJ1-4, with TRBD1 matching 12 bases. The germline V gene encodes CDR1 MDHEN and CDR2 SYDVKM. This CDR3 region has 16 residues. The V and J ends lost 3 bases and 2 bases, in that order; junction bases with no gene match: 1. This CDR3 is CASSLGQGATNEKLFF. CDR3 nucleotide sequence: TGTGCCAGCAGTTTGGGACAGGGGGCGACTAATGAAAAACTGTTTTTT.

The chain joins TRBV5-4 to TRBJ2-7; no reliable D call. Germline V CDR1 and CDR2: SGHNT, YYREEE (reference sequence). Between the trimmed V and J ends, which lost 4 bases and 2 bases, there was a span of 19 bases. There are 16 residues in the CDR3. The CDR3 is CASSTPKGGTPYEQYF. CDR3 bases: TGTGCCAGCAGCACCCCAAAGGGCGGTACCCCCTACGAGCAGTACTTC.

V is TRBV4-2 and J is TRBJ2-3; TRBD2 matches 15 bases. Per the germline V gene, CDR1 is LGHNA and CDR2 is YNFKEQ. J gave up 1 base and V 3 bases, and 8 bases lay outside the gene matches. The CDR3 has 19 residues. CDR3 DNA sequence: TGTGCCAGCAGCCAGCAGGGACTAGCGGGAGGTGGTGGCACAGATACGCAGTATTTT. This encodes CASSQQGLAGGGGTDTQYF.

The V call is TRBV2, the J call TRBJ2-3, with 7 bases matching TRBD2. Germline V gives CDR1 SNHLY, CDR2 FYNNEI. The CDR3 length is 14 residues. J was trimmed by 5 bases and V by 8 bases; bases with no gene match: 10. CDR3 sequence (DNA): TGTGCCAGCGAAGGTGCGGGAGCGGGAGATACGCAGTATTTT. Protein: CASEGAGAGDTQYF. Combining the CDR3 with reference TRBV2 and TRBJ2-3 gives the whole variable domain EPEVTQTPSHQVTQMGQEVILRCVPISNHLYFYWYRQILGQKVEFLVSFYNNEISEKSEIFDDQFSVERPDGSNFTLKIRSTKLEDSAMYFCASEGAGAGDTQYFGPGTRLTVL.

A few counts support this clone. V usage is TRBV5-6 and J usage is TRBJ2-3; no clear D. CDR1 and CDR2 (germline): SGHDT, YYEEEE. The CDR3 length is 13 residues. Trimming stripped 0 bases from V and 6 bases from J, with 8 bases between. DNA for the CDR3: TGTGCCAGCAGCTTGGGAGCTCCGGATACGCAGTATTTT. Protein sequence: CASSLGAPDTQYF.

This clone showed up just once. CDR3 sequence (DNA): TGTGCCAGCAGAGTTGGTCTAGGGGTGGGAGGATTGTATGAGCAGTTCTTC. This gives the protein CASRVGLGVGGLYEQFF. This chain uses TRBV5-4 with TRBJ2-1, with D possibly matching TRBD2 (6 bases). There are 17 residues in the CDR3. Per germline, CDR1 SGHNT and CDR2 YYREEE (reference sequence). Trimming removed 5 bases from V and 8 bases from J, with 26 bases in between. The variable domain in full, completed from reference TRBV5-4 and TRBJ2-1, reads ETGVTQSPTHLIKTRGQQVTLRCSSQSGHNTVSWYQQALGQGPQFIFQYYREEENGRGNFPPRFSGLQFPNYSSELNVNALELDDSALYLCASRVGLGVGGLYEQFFGPGTRLTVL.

The rearrangement links TRBV7-2 to TRBJ2-7, with TRBD2 matching 8 bases. V dropped 1 base and J dropped 4; count of bases not matched to a gene: 6. The CDR3 loop spans 15 amino acids. Germline V gene sequence: CDR1 SGHTA, CDR2 FQGNSA. The CDR3 spells CASSLEIAGPYEQYF. In DNA form, the CDR3 reads TGTGCCAGCAGCTTAGAAATAGCGGGACCGTACGAGCAGTACTTC.

The J gene is TRBJ1-1, the V gene TRBV5-1; D possibly corresponds to TRBD1 (6 bases). The CDR3 length is 16 residues. CDR1 and CDR2 from the germline V gene are SGHRS and YFSETQ. The V end lost 4 bases, the J end lost 4 bases, and 20 bases lay between the germline ends. The CDR3 DNA sequence: TGCGCCAGCAGCCGCGATGGGAGGGGGGCAGGCACTGAAGCTTTCTTT. The encoded protein is CASSRDGRGAGTEAFF.

The chain combines TRBV7-9 with TRBJ2-5; TRBD1 might be the D (5 bases). V lost 2 bases and J 4 bases, leaving 8 bases between the germline ends. This CDR3 contains 13 residues. CDR1 is SEHNR, CDR2 FQNEAQ, per germline (reference sequence). CDR3 loop: CASSLQGTETQYF. CDR3 nucleotides: TGTGCCAGCAGCTTACAGGGAACAGAGACCCAGTACTTC.

To note about this clone: The same CDR3 also results from other DNA sequences found in this sample. DNA of the CDR3: TGTGCCAGCAGTTTGCAGGGGAGCACAGATACGCAGTATTTT. Its protein product is CASSLQGSTDTQYF. The chain links TRBV28 to TRBJ2-3; TRBD1 might be the D (6 bases). The V gene's germline CDR1 is MDHEN and CDR2 SYDVKM. V was trimmed by 3 bases and J by 0 bases, leaving 7 bases between them. This CDR3 spans 14 amino acids. The full variable domain, in which reference TRBV28 and TRBJ2-3 provide the parts outside the CDR3, is DVKVTQSSRYLVKRTGEKVFLECVQDMDHENMFWYRQDPGLGLRLIYFSYDVKMKEKGDIPEGYSVSREKKERFSLILESASTNQTSMYLCASSLQGSTDTQYFGPGTRLTVL.

The chain uses TRBV28 and TRBJ2-7, with 9 bases fitting TRBD1. CDR1 and CDR2 from the germline V gene are MDHEN and SYDVKM. With 3 bases clipped from V and 4 bases from J, the junction kept 10 bases outside the gene matches. The CDR3 is made up of 16 amino acids. The chain's CDR3 is CASSLSVGTGMYEQYF. The CDR3 DNA reads as TGTGCCAGCAGTTTGTCAGTCGGGACAGGGATGTACGAGCAGTACTTC.

The CDR3 loop is CASSLIQDTGELFF. The CDR3 DNA sequence: TGCGCCAGCAGCTTGATCCAAGACACCGGGGAGCTGTTTTTT. This chain uses TRBV5-1 with TRBJ2-2, with D unresolved. Germline CDR1 SGHRS, CDR2 YFSETQ. This CDR3 spans 14 amino acids. V was pared by 1 base and J by 3 bases, with 7 bases between.

To note about this clone: Other DNA sequences in this specimen translate into the identical CDR3. The chain links TRBV27 to TRBJ2-3, with 7 bases lining up with TRBD2. CDR3 size: 14 residues. CDR1 is MNHEY and CDR2 is SMNVEV in the germline V gene (reference sequence). The ends lost 3 bases at V and 3 bases at J; junction bases unmatched: 3. DNA of the CDR3: TGTGCCAGCAGTTTGGGACTAATTACAGATACGCAGTATTTT. Its protein product is CASSLGLITDTQYF.

The chain joins TRBV19 to TRBJ2-7; no reliable D call. The length of the CDR3 is 16 residues. Per the germline V gene, CDR1 is LNHDA and CDR2 is SQIVND (reference sequence). With 1 base removed from V and 3 bases from J, the gap between germline ends came to 16 bases. The CDR3 reads CASSIAGHSSLYEQYF. CDR3 coding DNA: TGTGCCAGTAGTATAGCAGGTCACAGCTCACTCTACGAGCAGTACTTC.

On this clone: The sample contains more than one DNA sequence encoding this CDR3. In DNA, the CDR3 is TGTGCCAGTACAGGGAGGACGTACGAGCAGTACTTC. This encodes CASTGRTYEQYF. This chain links TRBV28 with TRBJ2-7; the D call may be TRBD1 or TRBD2 (6 bases each). Trimming took off 9 bases at V and 4 bases at J, with 13 bases between the two ends. This CDR3 is built from 12 residues. Per germline, CDR1 MDHEN and CDR2 SYDVKM.

The chain uses TRBV14 and TRBJ2-1, with unresolved D. Germline CDR1 and CDR2: SGHDN and FVKESK. The ends were cut back, 1 base at V and 7 bases at J, with 8 bases in the middle. The CDR3 extends over 13 amino acids. The chain's CDR3 is CASSQVMGNEQFF. In DNA form, the CDR3 reads TGTGCCAGCAGCCAAGTTATGGGGAATGAGCAGTTCTTC.

The chain is built from TRBV29-1 and TRBJ2-5, with a possible D match to TRBD1 (6 bases). The V gene's germline CDR1 is SQVTM and CDR2 ANQGSEA. The V end lost 3 bases, the J end lost 5 bases, and 19 bases lay between the germline ends. The CDR3 runs 15 residues. The CDR3 DNA follows: TGCAGCGTTGAGGATCCGGGACAATGGAGCGAGACCCAGTACTTC. It translates to CSVEDPGQWSETQYF. Complete variable domain (other parts from reference TRBV29-1 and TRBJ2-5): SAVISQKPSRDICQRGTSLTIQCQVDSQVTMMFWYRQQPGQSLTLIATANQGSEATYESGFVIDKFPISRPNLTFSTLTVSNMSPEDSSIYLCSVEDPGQWSETQYFGPGTRLLVL.

J is TRBJ1-1 and V is TRBV7-6; a possible D gene is TRBD1 (5 bases). The CDR3 consists of 14 residues. V was clipped by 3 bases and J by 2 bases, with 10 bases between them. The V gene's germline CDR1 is SGHVS and CDR2 FNYEAQ. In DNA form, the CDR3 reads TGTGCCAGCAGCTTCTATAGGGGAAACACTGAAGCTTTCTTT. Translating gives CASSFYRGNTEAFF.

The chain is built from TRBV5-1 and TRBJ2-7, with no clear D. V was shortened by 3 bases and J by 6 bases, with 16 bases between the two germline ends. Germline CDR1 is SGHRS and CDR2 is YFSETQ. The CDR3 sequence is 14 residues long. CDR3 in DNA: TGCGCCAGCAGCTCCCCTGATGGTGGTTCCGAGCAGTACTTC. This sequence encodes CASSSPDGGSEQYF.

The V and J genes are TRBV9 and TRBJ2-7; TRBD1 or TRBD2 may be the D gene (5 bases each). The germline V gene has CDR1 SGDLS and CDR2 YYNGEE. V was shortened by 3 bases and J by 4 bases, with 17 bases between the two germline ends. The CDR3 runs to 15 residues. This chain's CDR3 is CASSAGAGSRYEQYF. Here the CDR3 DNA reads TGTGCCAGCAGCGCCGGGGCAGGTAGTAGGTACGAGCAGTACTTC.

About this clone: This sample includes further DNA sequences coding for the same CDR3. This sequence joins TRBV5-4 and TRBJ2-1; 8 nucleotides match TRBD2. V was pared by 3 bases and J by 3 bases, with 2 bases of the junction left unmatched. This CDR3 is built from 14 residues. The germline gives CDR1 SGHNT, CDR2 YYREEE (reference sequence). CDR3 bases: TGTGCCAGCAGCTCGAGCGGGAGCTACAATGAGCAGTTCTTC. It specifies CASSSSGSYNEQFF.

The chain joins TRBV5-1 to TRBJ2-2; 14 bases align to TRBD2. CDR1 is SGHRS and CDR2 is YFSETQ in the germline V gene. CDR3 length: 17 residues. J gave up 4 bases and V 4 bases, and 6 bases lay outside the gene matches. In DNA, the CDR3 is TGCGCCAGCAGCGGGGGACTAGCGGGAGACGGCACCGGGGAGCTGTTTTTT. This encodes CASSGGLAGDGTGELFF.